This section outlines one T cell receptor beta chain sequence together with its context. Its recognized antigen is unknown. Base-call qualities are not available, and no considerably larger clone is one nucleotide away. TCRbeta CDR3 regions were amplified from genomic DNA using the immunoSEQ Assay, a bias-controlled multiplex PCR. The source study handled its data this way. The number of nucleated cells in each sample was estimated by amplification of reference gene primers within the assay. Sequence reads were collapsed and filtered to measure the absolute abundance of every unique TCRbeta CDR3 rearrangement. For each sample, productive Simpson clonality was calculated as the square root of Simpson's diversity index over productive rearrangements. As stored in TCRdb, this immuneACCESS dataset retains in-frame rearrangements with V and J assigned. A fraction of the clones does not appear; measured against another copy, unresolved V genes explain less than half of the discrepancy, and the remainder lacks a known reason. D and trimming come from the DNA, and the V and J calls and clone size come from that table. For this sample the table gives roughly 150,000 clones, of which around 92% were detected only once. About 3% of the sample lies in the top ten.

This record belongs to a study of blood T cell repertoires in COVID-19 (dated by TCRdb to the early 2020s). Notes on the research overall: The collaborator samples originated in the United States, Italy and Spain and spanned the acute and convalescent phases of COVID-19. The samples were drawn from two sources: the first 160 participants of the ongoing ImmuneRACE study, and fewer than 1,500 subjects contributed by 6 global collaborators. The repertoires were made available in a free public database intended to serve as a resource for research on the immune response to SARS-CoV-2. The prospective study material was composed of cDNA or gDNA derived from T cells, B-cell-depleted T cells, or PBMCs. Deeply sampled blood TCRbeta repertoires from subjects exposed to, actively infected with, or recovered from COVID-19 were included in the dataset. A de-identified subject ID, COVID-19 status, age in years and sex were almost always included in the sample metadata. Where available, HLA class I and class II types were taken from metadata supplied by the sample provider and were not determined by assay-based typing.

The paper as a whole reports these results and caveats: The quantity of clinical and demographic metadata differed by source and by participant and was supplied without curation.

Collaborating institutions collected whole blood in K2EDTA tubes following their own protocols. For TCRbeta analysis, collaborators shipped samples as frozen whole blood, isolated PBMCs, or DNA extracted from either of those sample types. The sequence derives from a man in his 60s with acute or convalescent COVID-19. Sample: peripheral blood.

The nucleotide sequence reads as follows: TGTGCCAGCAGTGAATTGAAGACTGCTAACTATGGCTACACCTTC. Its translation is CASSELKTANYGYTF. The V and J genes are TRBV25-1 and TRBJ1-2; confidence is insufficient to name the D gene. Cut back by 1 base and 0 bases, the V and J ends lie 9 bases apart. CDR1 MGHDK and CDR2 SYGVNS are derived from the germline V gene. The CDR3 starts with the cysteine, ends with the phenylalanine, and has 15 residues. Only the CDR3 DNA stays, 45 bases, in frame from base 1.